This T cell receptor beta chain derives from a study of technical replicates of blood from a handful of donors. Profiling relied on immunoSEQ multiplex PCR, and the TCRdb table lists in-frame clones only, not all of them. The profile shows 10,000 to 15,000 clones, roughly 93% of them singletons. Looked up from germline, CDR1 is SNHLY and CDR2 is FYNNEI. The CDR3 loop spans 14 amino acids. Trimming cost V 8 bases and J 4 bases, with 15 bases left between them. The gene calls are TRBV2 and TRBJ1-5; D might be TRBD1 (6 bases). The TCR originated in a human donor in good health. The sequenced sample was PBMCs. CDR3 in amino acids: CASVQGTLNQPQHF. For the CDR3, the DNA is TGTGCCAGCGTCCAGGGGACACTAAATCAGCCCCAGCATTTT.